This T cell receptor beta chain originates from a study of blood T cell repertoires in COVID-19. Whole-study context: Samples representing acute and convalescent COVID-19 were sourced from the United States, Italy and Spain.

The CDR3 loop spans 15 amino acids. The germline V gene has CDR1 SGHTA and CDR2 FQGTGA. The V and J ends lost 5 bases and 0 bases respectively, with 11 bases between them. Generated by immunoSEQ multiplex PCR, the TCRdb table keeps only in-frame clones and is missing some. This table holds 75,000 to 80,000 clones, around nine tenths found once. Sequencing was carried out using peripheral blood. This receptor was identified in a human donor in a cohort sampled during active COVID-19. The genes are TRBV7-3 and TRBJ2-1; D gene ambiguous. In DNA form, the CDR3 reads TGTGCCAGCAGCGCCACGGTGGTCTCCTACAATGAGCAGTTCTTC. Protein sequence: CASSATVVSYNEQFF.